These T cell receptor beta chains were read from a single sample in a study of blood T cell repertoires in COVID-19. Only in-frame clones appear in the TCRdb table, and some are missing; sequencing was by immunoSEQ multiplex PCR. Counted here are around 91,000 clones, approximately 86% occurring once; the ten biggest clones make up under 15%. Material: peripheral blood. These receptors all come from a human donor in a cohort sampled during active COVID-19. Both conserved end residues are part of each CDR3. A D gene is named only where the DNA matches it firmly. Where a row states a size, it is once, few, many or the class of an expanded clone; other rows omit it.

D gene,J gene,V gene,clone size,CDR3 protein,CDR3 DNA
TRBD1,TRBJ1-1,TRBV4-1,NA,CASSQEGTGATEAFF,TGCGCCAGCAGCCAAGAAGGGACAGGGGCCACTGAAGCTTTCTTT
TRBD1,TRBJ2-6,TRBV7-9,NA,CASSSRTGAGANVLTF,TGTGCCAGCAGCTCGAGGACAGGGGCTGGGGCCAACGTCCTGACTTTC
TRBD2,TRBJ2-1,TRBV7-2,NA,CASSLNGGRAGGEQFF,TGTGCCAGCAGCTTAAATGGCGGGAGGGCCGGGGGTGAGCAGTTCTTC
TRBD1,TRBJ1-2,TRBV5-4,once,CASSLGQGEGGYTF,TGTGCCAGCAGCTTAGGACAGGGGGAGGGCGGCTACACCTTC
NA,TRBJ1-5,TRBV30,NA,CAWSVSVAQPQHF,TGTGCCTGGAGTGTATCCGTAGCTCAGCCCCAGCATTTT
TRBD1,TRBJ2-7,TRBV6-6,NA,CASSNRDRASYEQYF,TGTGCCAGCTCTAATAGGGACAGGGCCTCCTACGAGCAGTACTTC
TRBD2,TRBJ2-7,TRBV5-4,NA,CASSRTSGRAAYEQYF,TGTGCCAGCAGCCGGACTAGCGGGAGGGCCGCCTACGAGCAGTACTTC
NA,TRBJ1-1,TRBV10-3,NA,CAIRPSGVRQTRNTEAFF,TGTGCCATCAGACCCTCGGGGGTTAGACAGACCAGAAACACTGAAGCTTTCTTT
TRBD2,TRBJ2-2,TRBV4-2,NA,CASSQERGVTGELFF,TGTGCCAGCAGCCAAGAGCGGGGGGTCACCGGGGAGCTGTTTTTT
TRBD2,TRBJ2-3,TRBV5-1,NA,CASRIAGDTQYF,TGCGCCAGCAGGATAGCGGGAGATACGCAGTATTTT
NA,TRBJ1-1,TRBV11-1,NA,CASSKQGIGAFF,TGTGCCAGCAGCAAACAGGGAATCGGAGCTTTCTTT
NA,TRBJ2-7,TRBV27,few,CASSPSEISYEQYF,TGTGCCAGCAGCCCTAGCGAAATCTCCTACGAGCAGTACTTC
TRBD2,TRBJ2-3,TRBV6-2/TRBV6-3,NA,CASSITPGLAATDTQYF,TGTGCCAGCAGTATAACCCCGGGACTAGCGGCCACAGATACGCAGTATTTT
NA,TRBJ2-7,TRBV7-2,NA,CASSLVTGRPYEQYF,TGTGCCAGCAGCTTAGTTACAGGCAGGCCCTACGAGCAGTACTTC
TRBD1,TRBJ2-7,TRBV6-6,NA,CASSQGDRVNEQYF,TGTGCCAGCAGCCAAGGGGACAGGGTAAACGAGCAGTACTTC
TRBD1,TRBJ1-4,TRBV2,NA,CASRGDRGFLREKLFF,TGTGCCAGCAGAGGGGACAGGGGGTTCCTTAGAGAAAAACTGTTTTTT
NA,TRBJ1-1,TRBV18,NA,CASSPLLTEAFF,TGTGCCAGCTCACCTCTCCTCACTGAAGCTTTCTTT
NA,TRBJ1-2,TRBV9,NA,CASSLTAGVNYGYTF,TGTGCCAGCAGCCTCACTGCCGGGGTTAACTATGGCTACACCTTC
NA,TRBJ2-1,TRBV9,NA,CASSVAPRYTVDEQFF,TGTGCCAGCAGCGTAGCCCCACGGTATACGGTGGATGAGCAGTTCTTC
TRBD1,TRBJ2-2,TRBV7-6,NA,CASSSGLGQGHTGELFF,TGTGCCAGCAGCTCTGGTTTAGGACAGGGGCACACCGGGGAGCTGTTTTTT
NA,TRBJ1-5,TRBV4-1,NA,CASSQVAQGNQPQHF,TGCGCCAGCAGCCAAGTAGCACAGGGTAATCAGCCCCAGCATTTT
TRBD1,TRBJ2-3,TRBV7-3,NA,CASSLTGGSSTDTQYF,TGTGCCAGCAGCTTAACAGGGGGCTCTAGCACAGATACGCAGTATTTT
NA,TRBJ2-7,TRBV10-3,NA,CAIKGQGGDSYEQYF,TGTGCCATCAAGGGGCAGGGAGGAGACTCCTACGAGCAGTACTTC
NA,TRBJ2-1,TRBV7-2,NA,CASSRYLEVLYNEQFF,TGTGCCAGCAGCCGGTACCTGGAGGTTCTATACAATGAGCAGTTCTTC
NA,TRBJ1-2,TRBV6-1,NA,CASSEARDGYTF,TGTGCCAGCAGTGAAGCGCGGGATGGCTACACCTTC
NA,TRBJ2-7,TRBV19,NA,CASSSGGLSYEQYF,TGTGCCAGTAGTTCTGGCGGGCTCTCCTACGAGCAGTACTTC
TRBD2,TRBJ2-1,TRBV11-1,NA,CASSLLRTSSYDEQFF,TGTGCCAGCAGCCTCCTAAGGACTAGCTCTTACGATGAGCAGTTCTTC
NA,TRBJ2-3,TRBV9,NA,CASSAEWRYAQYF,TGTGCCAGCAGCGCTGAGTGGAGATACGCGCAGTATTTT
NA,TRBJ1-2,TRBV4-2,NA,CASSQEGGTYGYTF,TGTGCCAGCAGCCAAGAAGGAGGGACTTATGGCTACACCTTC
TRBD2,TRBJ2-2,TRBV19,NA,CASSVVRGGSNTGELFF,TGTGCCAGTAGTGTCGTTCGCGGGGGGTCGAACACCGGGGAGCTGTTTTTT
TRBD1,TRBJ2-2,TRBV4-3,NA,CASRLDRVDTGELFF,TGCGCCAGCAGACTGGACAGGGTAGACACCGGGGAGCTGTTTTTT
TRBD2,TRBJ2-7,TRBV28,once,CASSSLAGVSYEQYF,TGTGCCAGCAGTTCGCTAGCGGGTGTCTCCTACGAGCAGTACTTC
NA,TRBJ2-1,TRBV9,once,CASSARDWDYNEQFF,TGTGCCAGCAGCGCCCGGGACTGGGACTACAATGAGCAGTTCTTC